This T cell receptor (beta chain) was retrieved from a study of CD8 T cells in ankylosing spondylitis. General study results and limits: Seemingly distinctive of ankylosing spondylitis blood was a TCR beta motif formed by eight highly homologous variants.

With respect to this clonotype: Its specificity is not known.

Libraries of TCR beta came from quantitative 5'-RACE with molecular barcodes. Each CDR3 protein is one row after TCRdb ran MiXCR on the 5' RACE reads. The sample lists 250,000 to 300,000 distinct CDR3 sequences; roughly 18% were seen once. The CDR3 has 15 residues. Germline V gene lookup returns CDR1 DFQATT and CDR2 SNEGSKA (reference sequence). Trimming cost V 3 bases and J 1 base, with 12 bases left between them. What was sequenced was blood, either unsorted or a sorted T cell fraction (not recorded which). This receptor was taken from a male donor with ankylosing spondylitis or in good health (not recorded which). This chain joins TRBV20-1 and TRBJ2-2; D is perhaps TRBD1 (5 bases). The CDR3: CSASLRQGNTGELFF. CDR3 DNA sequence: TGCAGTGCTAGTCTACGGCAGGGGAACACCGGGGAGCTGTTTTTT.